The 31 T cell receptor beta chains reported below all come from one sample, sequenced in a study of blood T cells in healthy people across ages. Alongside a J-beta primer mix, a sample-barcoded 5' primer served in a second PCR lasting about 7 to 11 cycles. TCRdb ran MiXCR on the 5' RACE reads and lists one entry per CDR3 protein. Of over 1,500,000 distinct CDR3 sequences in the sample, around 48% were seen once. The sequenced material came from blood. The receptor source for this set is a woman aged 40 to 50 in good health.

The chain is built from TRBV28 and TRBJ2-2, with D possibly matching TRBD2 (6 bases). Germline V gene lookup returns CDR1 MDHEN and CDR2 SYDVKM. The V and J ends lost 2 bases and 7 bases respectively, with 32 bases between them. This CDR3 contains 21 residues. The CDR3 DNA reads as TGTGCCAGCAGTTTAGCGTTCCAATGGGGTGAAGTGAGCGGGCGCTACGGGGAGCTGTTTTTT. Translating gives CASSLAFQWGEVSGRYGELFF. The full variable domain, in which reference TRBV28 and TRBJ2-2 provide the parts outside the CDR3, is DVKVTQSSRYLVKRTGEKVFLECVQDMDHENMFWYRQDPGLGLRLIYFSYDVKMKEKGDIPEGYSVSREKKERFSLILESASTNQTSMYLCASSLAFQWGEVSGRYGELFFGEGSRLTVL.

This clonotype was observed a handful of times. Relative to the germline gene, one junction end is altered; a read error may explain this. This chain joins TRBV24-1 and TRBJ2-3; D might be TRBD1 or TRBD2, each matching 5 bases. CDR1 is KGHDR and CDR2 is SFDVKD in the germline V gene. The CDR3 extends over 16 amino acids. The CDR3 protein is CGTSDSQLGVTDTQYF. The CDR3 region has the DNA TGTGGCACCAGTGATTCCCAATTGGGGGTTACAGATACGCAGTATTTT.

This clonotype was observed a few times. V and J are TRBV11-2 and TRBJ2-1, with 9 nucleotides matching TRBD2. V dropped 5 bases and J dropped 4; count of bases not matched to a gene: 6. The CDR3 contains 15 residues. Germline CDR1 is SGHAT and CDR2 is FQNNGV. The CDR3 DNA sequence: TGTGCCAGCAGCGGGCCAGCGGGGGGATACAATGAGCAGTTCTTC. Translated: CASSGPAGGYNEQFF.

This clonotype appeared a few times. The rearrangement links TRBV7-2 to TRBJ2-5; weak D call: TRBD1 (5 bases). The CDR3 runs to 14 residues. The germline gives CDR1 SGHTA, CDR2 FQGNSA. Trimming removed 0 bases at V and 4 bases at J, with 9 bases between. The CDR3 protein is CASSLARQLETQYF. The CDR3 DNA is TGTGCCAGCAGCTTAGCGAGACAGCTAGAGACCCAGTACTTC.

This clonotype was seen ten or more times. The chain is built from TRBV6-5 and TRBJ2-1; D gene ambiguous. V was shortened by 3 bases and J by 0 bases, with 6 bases between the two germline ends. The CDR3 is made up of 14 amino acids. Per the germline V gene, CDR1 is MNHEY and CDR2 is SVGAGI. In DNA, the CDR3 is TGTGCCAGCAGTTATTCGAGCTCCTACAATGAGCAGTTCTTC. This encodes CASSYSSSYNEQFF.

The rearrangement links TRBV7-9 to TRBJ2-1; D is perhaps TRBD1 (6 bases). V gave up 8 bases and J gave up 0 bases, with 26 bases separating them. From germline, CDR1 is SEHNR and CDR2 FQNEAQ (reference sequence). The CDR3 totals 19 residues. In DNA form, the CDR3 reads TGTGCCAGCGGACCTTACCCCTCGGACAGCCCGAGCTCCTACAATGAGCAGTTCTTC. It is translated as CASGPYPSDSPSSYNEQFF.

The chain carries TRBV7-2 and TRBJ2-1; TRBD2 matches 11 bases. This CDR3 has 18 residues. Germline CDR1 reads SGHTA; CDR2 reads FQGNSA. After removal of 5 bases from V and 6 bases from J, the junction contained 15 bases not matched to a gene. Here the CDR3 reads CASSPPPLAGDSGNEQFF. CDR3 coding DNA: TGTGCCAGCAGCCCCCCCCCACTAGCGGGGGATTCGGGCAATGAGCAGTTCTTC.

The chain couples TRBV19 to TRBJ2-1, with 8 nucleotides matching TRBD1. The CDR3 covers 15 residues. Germline V gives CDR1 LNHDA, CDR2 SQIVND (reference sequence). J was trimmed by 2 bases and V by 5 bases; bases with no gene match: 5. In DNA form, the CDR3 reads TGTGCCAGTAGTGGACAGGGTGTTACCTACAATGAGCAGTTCTTC. It codes for CASSGQGVTYNEQFF.

The rearrangement links TRBV4-3 to TRBJ2-3, with D tentatively TRBD1 (5 bases). The length of the CDR3 is 17 residues. V was clipped by 1 base and J by 2 bases, with 16 bases between them. CDR1 is LGHNA and CDR2 is YSLEER in the germline V gene. CDR3 sequence: CASSQVYRPASTDTQYF. The CDR3 bases are TGCGCCAGCAGCCAAGTCTACAGGCCAGCATCCACAGATACGCAGTATTTT.

The chain links TRBV21-1 to TRBJ2-5; the table's TRBD1 call for D was not verified on the DNA. TRBV21-1 is a known pseudogene. This CDR3 has 17 residues. This chain's CDR3 is CASSKAHLGTAKETQYF. As DNA, the CDR3 is TGTGCCAGCAGCAAAGCCCACCTTGGGACAGCGAAAGAGACCCAGTACTTC.

The chain has TRBV15 and TRBJ2-4; D perhaps matches TRBD2 (5 bases). The J call is doubtful: the DNA matches TRBJ2-7 better. This CDR3 contains 15 residues. Germline assignment: CDR1 LNHNV and CDR2 YYDKDF (reference sequence). CDR3 bases: TGTGCCACCAGCAGAGGTACGGTCTCGGGGTACGAGCAGTACTTC. Translation: CATSRGTVSGYEQYF.

This chain links TRBV29-1 with TRBJ2-7; 8 bases align to TRBD1. The CDR3 consists of 16 residues. Per the germline V gene, CDR1 is SQVTM and CDR2 is ANQGSEA. The ends lost 6 bases at V and 4 bases at J; junction bases unmatched: 17. CDR3 sequence (DNA): TGCAGCGTCCCCGGTGACAGGGGACGGGAGAGGTACGAGCAGTACTTC. Translating it yields CSVPGDRGRERYEQYF.

This clonotype was counted ten times or more. The chain uses TRBV4-2 and TRBJ1-2; D is unclear. The CDR3 length is 15 residues. Germline V lookup: CDR1 LGHNA, CDR2 YNFKEQ. V was cut by 0 bases and J by 3 bases, with 11 bases left in between. The CDR3 DNA sequence: TGTGCCAGCAGCCAAGATGTAGCAGAAGACTATGGCTACACCTTC. Translation gives CASSQDVAEDYGYTF.

This clonotype was seen more than once but under ten times. The rearrangement joins TRBV4-2 to TRBJ2-3; 9 bases map to TRBD2. The V segment lost 5 bases and the J segment 4 bases; nucleotides outside the gene matches: 13. The CDR3 contains 17 residues. Germline V lookup: CDR1 LGHNA, CDR2 YNFKEQ. The CDR3 loop is CASSYRQRGVPADTQYF. The CDR3 DNA sequence: TGTGCCAGCAGCTACCGCCAGCGGGGGGTCCCTGCAGATACGCAGTATTTT.

The V gene is TRBV19, the J gene TRBJ2-1, with 7 bases fitting TRBD2. Germline CDR1 and CDR2: LNHDA and SQIVND (reference sequence). Trimming removed 5 bases from V and 3 bases from J; junction bases left unmatched: 7. This CDR3 is built from 15 residues. CDR3 residues: CASSVGLVFYNEQFF. As DNA, the CDR3 is TGTGCCAGTAGTGTCGGACTAGTTTTCTACAATGAGCAGTTCTTC.

J is TRBJ1-2 and V is TRBV3-1; weak D call: TRBD1 (6 bases). Looked up from germline, CDR1 is LGHDT and CDR2 is YNNKEL (reference sequence). The V gene lost 9 bases and the J gene lost 6 bases, with 20 bases spanning the gap. The CDR3 totals 14 residues. Written as DNA, the CDR3 is TGTGCCAGTAGAGTCAGGGGTGTCCCCAATGGCTACACCTTC. Encoded protein: CASRVRGVPNGYTF.

This clonotype has only a few counts. This chain connects TRBV7-3 to TRBJ2-6, with D perhaps matching TRBD1 (5 bases). The V end lost 5 bases, the J end lost 0 bases, and 17 bases lay between the germline ends. The CDR3 covers 18 residues. Germline values: CDR1 SGHTA, CDR2 FQGTGA. The CDR3 region is CASSHKPTGSSGANVLTF. The CDR3 DNA is TGTGCCAGCAGCCATAAGCCCACAGGTAGCTCTGGGGCCAACGTCCTGACTTTC.

This clonotype has a handful of counts. The chain couples TRBV5-1 to TRBJ2-1, with D possibly TRBD1 on 5 matching bases. V lost 5 bases to trimming and J lost 6 bases, with 15 bases between them. CDR3 length equals 14 residues. Germline values: CDR1 SGHRS, CDR2 YFSETQ. The CDR3 loop is CASRAQGTGNEQFF. The DNA for the CDR3 is TGCGCCAGCAGAGCCCAGGGTACAGGCAATGAGCAGTTCTTC. The full variable domain, with the rest looked up from reference TRBV5-1 and TRBJ2-1, is KAGVTQTPRYLIKTRGQQVTLSCSPISGHRSVSWYQQTPGQGLQFLFEYFSETQRNKGNFPGRFSGRQFSNSRSEMNVSTLELGDSALYLCASRAQGTGNEQFFGPGTRLTVL.

V and J are TRBV19 and TRBJ1-6; TRBD1 might be the D (6 bases). Germline assignment: CDR1 LNHDA and CDR2 SQIVND (reference sequence). V was pared by 6 bases and J by 9 bases, with 24 bases between. The CDR3 has 17 residues. This chain's CDR3 is CASRDPTGALSSSPLHF. Here the CDR3 DNA reads TGTGCCAGTAGGGACCCGACGGGGGCGCTTTCAAGTTCACCCCTCCACTTT.

This clonotype showed up many times. CDR3 nucleotides: TGTGCCAGCAGCCCGGAAGGGCAAGAGACCCAGTACTTC. Encoded protein: CASSPEGQETQYF. This chain connects TRBV11-2 to TRBJ2-5; D remains unclear. Germline assignment: CDR1 SGHAT and CDR2 FQNNGV. V dropped 5 bases and J dropped 2 bases, with 9 bases sitting between them. The CDR3 covers 13 residues.

The chain is built from TRBV5-6 and TRBJ2-7; D may match TRBD1 or TRBD2 (5 bases each). Germline V gives CDR1 SGHDT, CDR2 YYEEEE. The CDR3 runs to 15 residues. Between the trimmed V and J ends, which lost 1 base and 6 bases, there was a span of 17 bases. CDR3 nucleotide sequence: TGTGCCAGCAGCTTGAACGGGGACGGCAGTTTCGAGCAGTACTTC. It codes for CASSLNGDGSFEQYF.

The V call is TRBV7-9, the J call TRBJ1-1, with TRBD1 matching 9 bases. Germline CDR1 is SEHNR and CDR2 is FQNEAQ (reference sequence). This CDR3 is built from 13 residues. Trimming removed 7 bases from V and 11 bases from J; junction bases left unmatched: 11. The CDR3 protein is CASTGTGINTAFF. The CDR3 DNA sequence: TGTGCCAGCACCGGGACAGGGATTAACACGGCTTTCTTT.

This rearrangement joins TRBV7-9 to TRBJ2-3; 9 bases fit TRBD2. The germline gives CDR1 SEHNR, CDR2 FQNEAQ (reference sequence). This CDR3 contains 16 residues. J was trimmed by 8 bases and V by 0 bases; bases with no gene match: 9. CDR3 bases: TGTGCCAGCAGCTTAGCGGCGCGACTAGCGGCGGGTACGCAGTATTTT. It translates to CASSLAARLAAGTQYF.

This clonotype has only a few counts. This chain joins TRBV4-2 and TRBJ2-3; D ambiguous. Looked up from germline, CDR1 is LGHNA and CDR2 is YNFKEQ. This CDR3 comprises 16 residues. Trimming removed 1 base from V and 0 bases from J, with 11 bases in between. Here the CDR3 reads CASSQGWSASTDTQYF. The CDR3, as DNA: TGTGCCAGCAGCCAAGGTTGGTCAGCTAGCACAGATACGCAGTATTTT.

The chain employs TRBV11-1 and TRBJ2-1; D possibly uses TRBD1 or TRBD2 (5 bases each). This CDR3 region has 13 residues. The germline V gene has CDR1 SGHAT and CDR2 FQDESV (reference sequence). Trimming left V 3 bases short and J 8 bases short, with 11 bases between. The CDR3 bases are TGTGCCAGCAGCTTTTCAGGGAGAGATGAGCAGTTCTTC. Translation: CASSFSGRDEQFF.

The chain is built from TRBV7-2 and TRBJ2-1, with 8 positions matching TRBD2. CDR3 length: 16 amino acids. Looked up from germline, CDR1 is SGHTA and CDR2 is FQGNSA. The trim removed 1 base at V and 6 bases at J, leaving 8 bases unmatched. The CDR3 DNA follows: TGTGCCAGCAGCTTAGTGTTCAGCGGGGGATCCAATGAGCAGTTCTTC. As protein: CASSLVFSGGSNEQFF. Full variable domain (remainder filled in from reference TRBV7-2 and TRBJ2-1): GAGVSQSPSNKVTEKGKDVELRCDPISGHTALYWYRQSLGQGLEFLIYFQGNSAPDKSGLPSDRFSAERTGGSVSTLTIQRTQQEDSAVYLCASSLVFSGGSNEQFFGPGTRLTVL.

The chain uses TRBV5-1 and TRBJ2-1; D not certain. Looked up from germline, CDR1 is SGHRS and CDR2 is YFSETQ. The ends were cut back, 6 bases at V and 7 bases at J, with 8 bases in the middle. The CDR3 sequence is 11 residues long. CDR3: CASILHNEQFF. CDR3 in DNA: TGCGCCAGCATTCTGCATAATGAGCAGTTCTTC.

There are a few counts of this clonotype. The chain is built from TRBV7-2 and TRBJ2-4, with D uncertain. Trimming took off 6 bases at V and 6 bases at J, with 9 bases between the two ends. The CDR3 consists of 12 residues. In germline, CDR1 is SGHTA, CDR2 FQGNSA. The DNA of the CDR3 is TGTGCCAGCAGTCCCAATAGAAACATTCAGTACTTC. Protein: CASSPNRNIQYF.

The chain carries TRBV27 and TRBJ2-3; 9 bases align to TRBD2. The CDR3 has 17 amino acids. The germline V gene encodes CDR1 MNHEY and CDR2 SMNVEV (reference sequence). J lost 0 bases, V lost 0 bases, and 4 bases had no gene match. This chain's CDR3 is CASSLSGLARSTDTQYF. The CDR3 nucleotides read TGTGCCAGCAGTTTATCCGGACTAGCGCGGAGCACAGATACGCAGTATTTT.

This chain joins TRBV7-9 and TRBJ1-5; no clear D gene. Germline loops: CDR1 SEHNR, CDR2 FQNEAQ (reference sequence). Trimming removed 8 bases at V and 4 bases at J, with 12 bases between. The CDR3 sequence is 13 residues long. This CDR3 reads CASARRENQPQHF. The CDR3 nucleotides read TGTGCCAGCGCTCGGCGGGAGAATCAGCCCCAGCATTTT.

Worth noting for this clonotype: A junction end diverges from the germline sequence, so it may reflect a read error. The V and J genes are TRBV20-1 and TRBJ2-4; no firm D call. Germline V gene lookup returns CDR1 DFQATT and CDR2 SNEGSKA (reference sequence). The length of the CDR3 is 12 residues. CDR3 bases: TGCATTGCTAGACATTCCCAAAACATTCAGTACTTC. This gives the protein CIARHSQNIQYF.